These 4 T cell receptor beta chains share one sample of origin, sequenced in a study of T cells in Graves' hyperthyroidism and ophthalmopathy. RNA transcripts were the template for amplifying TCR beta CDR3 regions. First-round RT-PCR with HTBI primers amplified the TCR CDR3 region. TCRdb processed the multiplex PCR reads anew with MiXCR; each CDR3 protein has one entry. The sample consists of some 650,000 distinct CDR3 sequences, 15% to 20% of them appearing once. The specimen sequenced was blood. The receptor source for this set is a woman aged 40 to 50 with Graves' ophthalmopathy.

The chain links TRBV6-2 or TRBV6-3 to TRBJ2-2; D gene unclear. The germline V and J ends were trimmed by 7 bases and 4 bases, with 10 bases remaining between them. The CDR3 has 13 amino acids. CDR1 is MNHEY and CDR2 is SVGEGT in the germline V gene. CDR3 coding DNA: TGTGCCAGCACGGCCCTGGGCACCGGGGAGCTGTTTTTT. It codes for CASTALGTGELFF.

This clonotype turned up a few times. The V gene is TRBV7-2, the J gene TRBJ2-3; TRBD1 agrees at 8 bases. V shed 5 bases and J 2 bases; nucleotides not matched to a gene: 18. The CDR3 loop spans 19 amino acids. Germline CDR1 SGHTA, CDR2 FQGNSA. The CDR3 is CASSARQGFSRRNTDTQYF. The CDR3 nucleotides are TGTGCCAGCAGCGCCCGACAGGGGTTCAGCAGGAGGAACACAGATACGCAGTATTTT.

There are many counts of this clonotype. This chain connects TRBV10-2 to TRBJ2-1, with D perhaps TRBD2 (5 bases). Trimming removed 0 bases from V and 6 bases from J, with 15 bases in between. Germline CDR1 reads WSHSY; CDR2 reads SAAADI. The CDR3 totals 16 residues. CDR3 sequence (DNA): TGCGCCAGCAGTGAGTCCACTTTCCTGGGGAGCAATGAGCAGTTCTTC. Its translation is CASSESTFLGSNEQFF.

Worth noting for this clonotype: This CDR3 is missing its conserved last phenylalanine or tryptophan, likely due to a read error. The chain carries TRBV6-1 and TRBJ2-7, with 7 bases lining up with TRBD2. This CDR3 has 15 amino acids. Germline V gene lookup returns CDR1 MNHNS and CDR2 SASEGT. The V gene end was trimmed by 6 bases and the J gene end by 7 bases; junction bases not matched to a gene: 15. The CDR3 DNA reads TGTGCCAGCAGGCTCCTAGCGGCCCCTCGTGATGAGCAGTACCTC. Translated, it gives CASRLLAAPRDEQYL.